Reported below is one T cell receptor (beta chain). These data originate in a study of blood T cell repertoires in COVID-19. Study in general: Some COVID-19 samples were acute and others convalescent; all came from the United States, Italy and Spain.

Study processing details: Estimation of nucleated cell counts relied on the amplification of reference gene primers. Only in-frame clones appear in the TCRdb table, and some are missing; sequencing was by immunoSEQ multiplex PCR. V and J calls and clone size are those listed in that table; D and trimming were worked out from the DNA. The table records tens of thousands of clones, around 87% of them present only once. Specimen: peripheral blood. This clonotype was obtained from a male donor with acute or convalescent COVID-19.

The CDR3: CASRDRGQRSPLHF. The CDR3 bases are TGTGCCAGCAGGGACAGGGGGCAGAGGTCACCCCTCCACTTT. This sequence joins TRBV25-1 and TRBJ1-6, with TRBD1 identical over 11 bases. V lost 6 bases, J lost 10 bases, and 5 bases stayed unmatched. The germline V gene has CDR1 MGHDK and CDR2 SYGVNS. The CDR3 is made up of 14 amino acids.